This paragraph covers one T cell receptor (beta chain) sequence. This clonotype was seen only a few times. The target of this receptor is not known. No much larger clone exists at a distance of one base, and base qualities are not known. The junction shows trimming of 1 base on V and 2 bases on J, and the gene matches do not reach 5 bases of it. Its CDR3 holds 16 amino acids, cysteine through phenylalanine. Left in the record is the CDR3 DNA by itself, 48 bases read in frame from the first base. From a lookup of the germline V gene, CDR1 and CDR2 are SGHTA and FQGNSA. This specimen belongs to a study of T-cell memory formation after mild COVID-19 (dated by TCRdb to the early 2020s). Some background on the complete study: Most TCR sequence clusters were specific to one of the two donors. In a couple of donors, T-cell clones that expanded and contracted after mild COVID-19 were followed by sequencing TCRalpha and TCRbeta repertoires longitudinally. Two young, previously healthy adult volunteers made up the cohort, one male and one female. Beyond this particular receptor, the publication reports: Only a couple of mild cases were covered by the study, and larger cohorts that include severe cases with pre-infection samples were considered necessary. Balanced CD4/CD8 phenotypes were observed for clones contracting from day 15 to 85, whereas a bias towards CD4+ was observed for a second wave of clones expanding from day 15 to 37. Some responding clones were found in pre-infection memory, which suggests that pre-existing cross-reactive memory T cells took part in the SARS-CoV-2 response. SARS-CoV-2 specificity of the second-wave clones peaking on day 37 was not confirmed. Contracting CD4+ clones appeared mostly in the CM and EM memory subsets, whereas CD8+ clones were enriched in EMRA.

Ficoll-Paque density gradient centrifugation was the method used to isolate PBMCs. Instrument on record: Illumina NovaSeq 6000. TCRalpha and TCRbeta cDNA libraries were constructed by 5'RACE with constant-segment primers, with sample barcodes and unique molecular identifiers being introduced. Trizol reagent was used to extract RNA from every sample. Libraries were amplified in two PCR steps, with a second sample barcode and Illumina TruSeq adapters added in the second step. The libraries were sequenced on an Illumina NovaSeq using 2 x 150 bp paired-end reads. On the authors' methods: The reads were demultiplexed and collapsed into UMI-guided consensus sequences using migec v1.2.7. Using mixcr v2.1.11, UMI consensuses were aligned to TRA and TRB V and J templates and then assembled into clonotypes. A clonotype was counted as expanded or contracted only if both edgeR and NoisET called the change significant, with noise models trained on biological replicates. For edgeR calls, the thresholds were a false discovery rate-adjusted p below 0.01 and a log2 fold-change of 1. As an exploratory analysis of dynamics, max-normalized trajectories of the 1000 most abundant clonotypes were examined with PCA combined with hierarchical clustering. Separately sequenced CD4+ and CD8+ repertoires were used to assign a CD4 or CD8 phenotype to each responding clone. TCRdb passed the public sequencing reads through fastp at Q25 and MiXCR, retaining productive beta sequences. For every CDR3 protein sequence, its rows merge into one entry that carries the most common genes and DNA. The V and J calls were not made by the authors but by TCRdb's processing. This sample comprises about 540,000 distinct CDR3 sequences, 20% of them detected only once. Jointly, the top ten make up about 12% of the sample.

The clonotype comes from an adult woman who had mild COVID-19 (a few samples of this study predate the infection). The sample titles of this study are shuffled in the database, so cell type and time point are left out; the donor was told from shared clones. Sequencing was done on a sample of PBMCs or a T cell subset sorted from them (not recorded which). The chain uses TRBV7-2 and TRBJ1-3, and TRBD1 matches 7 of the central bases. The CDR3 reads as follows: CASSLGQGSPGNTIYF. The DNA reads as follows: TGTGCCAGCAGCTTAGGACAGGGTAGTCCTGGAAACACCATATATTTT.